This passage covers 15 T cell receptor beta chains from one sample sequenced in a study of response to subunit inactivated influenza vaccine. Each CDR3 protein is one row after TCRdb ran MiXCR on the RT-PCR reads. The data show hundreds of thousands of distinct CDR3 sequences, over 9% seen once. The same data also contributed to another study, on T cells expressing NK-cell markers. That report adds: TCR beta cDNA was generated via 5'RACE template switching incorporating UMIs.

The source was PBMCs from blood, collected on the day of vaccination. The receptors stem from a man aged 45-65 years who received an inactivated influenza vaccine.

This clonotype was observed many times. The V call is TRBV10-3, the J call TRBJ2-7, with 8 nucleotides matching TRBD2. Germline CDR1 and CDR2: ENHRY and SYGVKD. With V trimmed by 4 bases and J by 3 bases, 5 bases remained unmatched. The CDR3 is 14 residues long. CDR3: CAISGRGGSYEQYF. The CDR3 DNA follows: TGTGCCATCAGTGGCCGGGGGGGGAGCTACGAGCAGTACTTC.

This clonotype was counted a few times. V is TRBV10-3 and J is TRBJ2-1, with D uncertain. The V gene's germline CDR1 is ENHRY and CDR2 SYGVKD. CDR3 length: 15 residues. V was pared by 0 bases and J by 2 bases, with 8 bases between. CDR3 sequence (DNA): TGTGCCATCAGTGAGTCGGTAGATACCTACAATGAGCAGTTCTTC. Protein product: CAISESVDTYNEQFF.

This clonotype was detected only a few times. The genes are TRBV5-1 and TRBJ2-7; 12 bases are a match to TRBD1. Germline assignment: CDR1 SGHRS and CDR2 YFSETQ. V dropped 0 bases and J dropped 2; count of bases not matched to a gene: 6. This CDR3 spans 17 amino acids. DNA for the CDR3: TGCGCCAGCAGCTTGGCCGGGACAGGGGGCCCAACCTACGAGCAGTACTTC. Protein sequence: CASSLAGTGGPTYEQYF.

This clonotype was counted between two and nine times. In nucleotides, the CDR3 is TGTGCCAGCAGTTCCCTGGGGAAGCGGGAGTATTACGAGCAGTACTTC. Translating it yields CASSSLGKREYYEQYF. This chain uses TRBV6-5 with TRBJ2-7, with 8 bases fitting TRBD2. The CDR3 is 16 residues long. Looked up from germline, CDR1 is MNHEY and CDR2 is SVGAGI. V trimming: 4 bases; J trimming: 4 bases; junction bases outside the gene matches: 12.

This clonotype was recorded a few times. The chain uses TRBV29-1 and TRBJ1-2; D may be TRBD1 (6 bases). Trimming shortened V by 6 bases and J by 5 bases, and 10 bases separated the two germline ends. This CDR3 is built from 11 residues. Germline V gene lookup returns CDR1 SQVTM and CDR2 ANQGSEA. Written as DNA, the CDR3 is TGCAGCGTACCACAGGGTTATGGCTACACCTTC. Translated, it gives CSVPQGYGYTF.

There are a few counts of this clonotype. The V and J genes are TRBV7-8 and TRBJ1-2, with TRBD1 matching over 10 bases. The CDR3 is made up of 17 amino acids. With V trimmed by 3 bases and J by 3 bases, 10 bases remained unmatched. The germline CDR1 and CDR2 sequences are SGHVS and FQNEAQ. The CDR3 here is CASSLTDRGRSHYGYTF. DNA for the CDR3: TGTGCCAGCAGCTTGACTGACAGGGGGCGATCTCACTATGGCTACACCTTC.

The chain joins TRBV4-1 to TRBJ2-4; D unresolved. V lost 5 bases, J lost 0 bases, and 11 bases lay in between. The CDR3 has 15 residues. Germline V gives CDR1 MGHRA, CDR2 YSYEKL. The CDR3 nucleotides are TGCGCCAGCAGCTCCGGATGGGGAGCCAAAAACATTCAGTACTTC. It codes for CASSSGWGAKNIQYF.

The table lists this clonotype with a few counts. A much larger clone differs by one base, so this may be a read error. The chain employs TRBV2 and TRBJ2-7, with TRBD1 matching 8 bases. The ends lost 7 bases at V and 3 bases at J; junction bases unmatched: 2. This CDR3 has 12 residues. Germline lookup yields CDR1 SNHLY and CDR2 FYNNEI. The CDR3 nucleotides are TGTGCCAGCATTGGACAGGGCTACGAGCAGTACTTC. Protein: CASIGQGYEQYF.

This clonotype has a count of ten or more. The gene calls are TRBV29-1 and TRBJ2-5; a possible D gene is TRBD1 (6 bases). This CDR3 has 14 residues. CDR1 and CDR2 from the germline V gene are SQVTM and ANQGSEA. V lost 5 bases and J 4 bases, leaving 17 bases between the germline ends. CDR3 region: CSVWQGITRETQYF. The DNA of the CDR3 is TGCAGCGTTTGGCAGGGGATCACACGAGAGACCCAGTACTTC.

The chain recombines TRBV15 with TRBJ2-1; 7 bases are a match to TRBD1. This CDR3 comprises 16 residues. Trimming took 1 base from V and 5 from J; bases not matched to a gene: 8. Germline V lookup: CDR1 LNHNV, CDR2 YYDKDF (reference sequence). CDR3 DNA: TGTGCCACCAGCAGAGTGGACAGGCTCCAGCACAATGAGCAGTTCTTC. Translation: CATSRVDRLQHNEQFF.

The gene calls are TRBV7-9 and TRBJ2-3; 9 nucleotides line up with TRBD2. V gave up 5 bases and J gave up 3 bases; unmatched junction bases: 12. The CDR3 is 17 amino acids. The germline V gene has CDR1 SEHNR and CDR2 FQNEAQ (reference sequence). The CDR3 DNA reads as TGTGCCAGCAGCAATCATTGGACTAGCGAAGGGACAGATACGCAGTATTTT. This codes for CASSNHWTSEGTDTQYF.

This clonotype was recorded at least ten times. CDR3: CASRPDREAEFF. CDR3 nucleotides: TGCGCCAGCAGGCCCGACAGGGAGGCTGAGTTCTTC. V is TRBV5-1 and J is TRBJ2-1; a possible D gene is TRBD1 (7 bases). Trimming shortened V by 5 bases and J by 14 bases, and 17 bases separated the two germline ends. CDR3 length: 12 amino acids. Germline V gene lookup returns CDR1 SGHRS and CDR2 YFSETQ.

On this clonotype: Mismatch with germline at one junction end may stem from a read error. The J gene is TRBJ2-1, the V gene TRBV6-4; D gene ambiguous. Germline-derived CDR1 and CDR2 are MRHNA and SNTAGT. The CDR3 is 11 residues long. The CDR3 is CASSDSRRGLF. The CDR3 DNA sequence: TGTGCCAGCAGTGACTCAAGACGTGGGCTCTTC.

This clonotype occurred a few times. The chain couples TRBV7-8 to TRBJ2-5; no definite D call. The CDR3 length is 18 residues. Trimming left V 2 bases short and J 1 base short, with 20 bases between. Looked up from germline, CDR1 is SGHVS and CDR2 is FQNEAQ. The CDR3 loop reads CASSLWVMGLGLQETQYF. The CDR3 DNA reads as TGTGCCAGCAGCTTATGGGTGATGGGGTTAGGTCTCCAAGAGACCCAGTACTTC.

The chain carries TRBV15 and TRBJ2-7; D might be TRBD2 (7 bases). V lost 1 base and J lost 6, with 13 bases in between. The CDR3 loop spans 14 amino acids. Germline V CDR1 and CDR2: LNHNV, YYDKDF (reference sequence). The CDR3 spells CATSRVAGALEQYF. The CDR3 region has the DNA TGTGCCACCAGCAGAGTCGCGGGGGCCCTCGAGCAGTACTTC.